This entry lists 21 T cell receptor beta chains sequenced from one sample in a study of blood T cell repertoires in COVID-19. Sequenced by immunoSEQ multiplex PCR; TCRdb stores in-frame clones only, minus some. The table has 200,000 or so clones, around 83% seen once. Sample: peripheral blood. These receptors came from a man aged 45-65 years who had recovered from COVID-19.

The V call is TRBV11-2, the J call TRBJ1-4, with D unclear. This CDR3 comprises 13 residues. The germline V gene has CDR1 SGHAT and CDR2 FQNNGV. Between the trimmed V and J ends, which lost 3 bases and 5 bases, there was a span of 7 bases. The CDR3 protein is CASSLGLNEKLFF. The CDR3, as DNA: TGTGCCAGCAGCTTGGGCCTAAATGAAAAACTGTTTTTT.

The CDR3 sequence: CASSLYQGTDTQYF. CDR3 sequence (DNA): TGTGCCAGCAGTTTATATCAGGGGACGGATACGCAGTATTTT. The chain links TRBV28 to TRBJ2-3; D perhaps matches TRBD1 (6 bases). Germline lookup yields CDR1 MDHEN and CDR2 SYDVKM. V was cut by 1 base and J by 6 bases, with 11 bases left in between. The CDR3 sequence is 14 residues long.

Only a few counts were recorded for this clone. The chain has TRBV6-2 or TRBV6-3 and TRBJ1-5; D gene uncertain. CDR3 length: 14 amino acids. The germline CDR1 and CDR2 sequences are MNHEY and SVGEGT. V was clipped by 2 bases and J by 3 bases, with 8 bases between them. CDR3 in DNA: TGTGCCAGCAGTTACACTACTCTCAATCAGCCCCAGCATTTT. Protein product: CASSYTTLNQPQHF.

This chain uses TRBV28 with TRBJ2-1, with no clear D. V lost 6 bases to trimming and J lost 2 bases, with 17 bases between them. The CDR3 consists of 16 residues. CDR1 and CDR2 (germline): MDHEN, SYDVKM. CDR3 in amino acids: CASSANLVRTYNEQFF. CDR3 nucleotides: TGTGCCAGCAGCGCGAATTTGGTGAGGACCTACAATGAGCAGTTCTTC. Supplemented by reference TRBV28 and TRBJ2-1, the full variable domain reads DVKVTQSSRYLVKRTGEKVFLECVQDMDHENMFWYRQDPGLGLRLIYFSYDVKMKEKGDIPEGYSVSREKKERFSLILESASTNQTSMYLCASSANLVRTYNEQFFGPGTRLTVL.

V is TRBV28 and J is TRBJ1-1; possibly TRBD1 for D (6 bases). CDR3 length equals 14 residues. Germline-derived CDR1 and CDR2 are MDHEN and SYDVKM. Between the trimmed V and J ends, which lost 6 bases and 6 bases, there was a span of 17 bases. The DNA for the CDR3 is TGTGCCAGCAGCCCCGCCAGGGGTTGGGCTGAAGCTTTCTTT. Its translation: CASSPARGWAEAFF. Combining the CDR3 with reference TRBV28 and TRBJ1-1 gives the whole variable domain DVKVTQSSRYLVKRTGEKVFLECVQDMDHENMFWYRQDPGLGLRLIYFSYDVKMKEKGDIPEGYSVSREKKERFSLILESASTNQTSMYLCASSPARGWAEAFFGQGTRLTVV.

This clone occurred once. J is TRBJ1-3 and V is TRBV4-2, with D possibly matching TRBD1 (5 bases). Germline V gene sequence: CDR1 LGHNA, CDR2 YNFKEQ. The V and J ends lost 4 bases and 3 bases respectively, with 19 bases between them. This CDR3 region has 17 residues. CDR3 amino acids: CASSPAQYAGNGNTIYF. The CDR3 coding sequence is TGTGCCAGCAGCCCAGCACAATACGCAGGGAATGGAAACACCATATATTTT.

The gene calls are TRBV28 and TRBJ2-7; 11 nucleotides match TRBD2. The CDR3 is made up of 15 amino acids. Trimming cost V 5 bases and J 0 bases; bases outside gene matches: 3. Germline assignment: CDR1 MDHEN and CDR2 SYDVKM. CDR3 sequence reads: CASSRTSGGSYEQYF. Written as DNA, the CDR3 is TGTGCCAGCAGTCGTACTAGCGGGGGCTCCTACGAGCAGTACTTC.

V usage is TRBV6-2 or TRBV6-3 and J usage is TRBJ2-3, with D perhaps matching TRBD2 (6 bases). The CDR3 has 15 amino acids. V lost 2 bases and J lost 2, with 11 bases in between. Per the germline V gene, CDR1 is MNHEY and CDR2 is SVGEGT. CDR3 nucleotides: TGTGCCAGCAGTTACGGGGGGTATCCCACAGATACGCAGTATTTT. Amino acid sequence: CASSYGGYPTDTQYF.

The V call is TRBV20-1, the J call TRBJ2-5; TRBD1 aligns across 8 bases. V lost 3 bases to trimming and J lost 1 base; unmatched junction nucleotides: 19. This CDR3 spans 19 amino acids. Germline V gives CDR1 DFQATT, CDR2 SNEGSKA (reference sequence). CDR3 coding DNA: TGCAGTGCTAGTGGGTTGACAGGACAGGGTCAGGGGGCCCAAGAGACCCAGTACTTC. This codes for CSASGLTGQGQGAQETQYF.

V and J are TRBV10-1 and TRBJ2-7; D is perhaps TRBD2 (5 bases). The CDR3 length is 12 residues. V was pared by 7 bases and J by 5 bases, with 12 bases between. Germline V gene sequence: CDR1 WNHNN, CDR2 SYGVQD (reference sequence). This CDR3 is CASTEDFNEQYF. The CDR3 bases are TGCGCCAGCACCGAGGACTTCAACGAGCAGTACTTC.

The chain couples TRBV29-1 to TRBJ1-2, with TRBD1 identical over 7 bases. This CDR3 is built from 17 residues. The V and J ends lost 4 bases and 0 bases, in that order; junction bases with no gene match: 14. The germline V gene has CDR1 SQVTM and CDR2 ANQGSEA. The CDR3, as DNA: TGCAGCGTTGTTAGACAGGGTAAAAACTCAGCTAACTATGGCTACACCTTC. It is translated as CSVVRQGKNSANYGYTF. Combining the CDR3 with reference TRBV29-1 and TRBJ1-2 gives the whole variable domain SAVISQKPSRDICQRGTSLTIQCQVDSQVTMMFWYRQQPGQSLTLIATANQGSEATYESGFVIDKFPISRPNLTFSTLTVSNMSPEDSSIYLCSVVRQGKNSANYGYTFGSGTRLTVV.

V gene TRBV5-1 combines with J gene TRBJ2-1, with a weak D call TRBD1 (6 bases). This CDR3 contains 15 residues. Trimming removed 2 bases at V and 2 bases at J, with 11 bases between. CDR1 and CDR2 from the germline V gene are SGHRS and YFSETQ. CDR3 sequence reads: CASSLGQIPYNEQFF. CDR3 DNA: TGCGCCAGCAGCTTAGGACAGATCCCCTACAATGAGCAGTTCTTC.

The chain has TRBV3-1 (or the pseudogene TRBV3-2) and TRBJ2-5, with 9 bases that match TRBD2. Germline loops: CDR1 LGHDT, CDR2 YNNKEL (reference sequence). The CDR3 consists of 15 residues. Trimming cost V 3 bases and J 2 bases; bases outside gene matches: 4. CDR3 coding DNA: TGTGCCAGCAGCCATCGCGGGAGGGTGCAAGAGACCCAGTACTTC. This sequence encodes CASSHRGRVQETQYF.

The CDR3, as DNA: TGTGCCAGCAGTCCTCCGGGACTAGCGAGTGAGCAGTACTTC. Protein sequence: CASSPPGLASEQYF. The V and J genes are TRBV6-6 and TRBJ2-7; 10 nucleotides match TRBD2. The CDR3 runs to 14 residues. From germline, CDR1 is MNHNY and CDR2 SVGAGI (reference sequence). Trimming removed 5 bases from V and 7 bases from J; junction bases left unmatched: 8.

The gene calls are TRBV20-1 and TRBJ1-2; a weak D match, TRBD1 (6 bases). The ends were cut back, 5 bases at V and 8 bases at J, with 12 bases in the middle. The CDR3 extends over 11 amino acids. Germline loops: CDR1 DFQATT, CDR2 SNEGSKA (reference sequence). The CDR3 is CSAAYRVGYTF. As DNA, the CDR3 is TGCAGTGCTGCCTACAGGGTCGGCTACACCTTC.

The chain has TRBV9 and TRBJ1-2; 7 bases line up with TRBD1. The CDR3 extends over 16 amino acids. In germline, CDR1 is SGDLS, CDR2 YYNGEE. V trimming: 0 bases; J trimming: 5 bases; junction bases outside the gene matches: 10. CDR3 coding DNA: TGTGCCAGCAGCGTAGCCTACTTCCAGGGGGGTTATGGCTACACCTTC. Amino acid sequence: CASSVAYFQGGYGYTF.

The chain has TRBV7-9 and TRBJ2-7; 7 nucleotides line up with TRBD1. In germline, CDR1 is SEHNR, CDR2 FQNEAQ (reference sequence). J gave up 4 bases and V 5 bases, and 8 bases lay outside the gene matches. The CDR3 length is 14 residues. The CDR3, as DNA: TGTGCCAGCAGCGTTTGGGACAGACCGTACGAGCAGTACTTC. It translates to CASSVWDRPYEQYF.

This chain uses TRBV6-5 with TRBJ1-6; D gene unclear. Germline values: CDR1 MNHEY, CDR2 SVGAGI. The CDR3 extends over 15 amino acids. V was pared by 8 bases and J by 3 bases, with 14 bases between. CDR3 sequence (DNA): TGTGCCAGCGGGAGGGAACTAAACTATAATTCACCCCTCCACTTT. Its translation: CASGRELNYNSPLHF.

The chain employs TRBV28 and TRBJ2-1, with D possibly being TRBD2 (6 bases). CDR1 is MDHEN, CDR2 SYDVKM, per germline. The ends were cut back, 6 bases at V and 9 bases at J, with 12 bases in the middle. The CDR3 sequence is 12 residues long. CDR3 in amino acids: CASRSLAREQFF. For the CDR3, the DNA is TGTGCCAGCAGATCCCTAGCGCGTGAGCAGTTCTTC.

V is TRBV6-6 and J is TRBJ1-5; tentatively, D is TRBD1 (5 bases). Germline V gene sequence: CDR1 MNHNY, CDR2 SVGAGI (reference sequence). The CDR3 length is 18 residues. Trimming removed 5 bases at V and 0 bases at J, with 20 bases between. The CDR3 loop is CASSPQAGRTYSNQPQHF. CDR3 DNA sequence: TGTGCCAGCAGTCCTCAAGCGGGACGAACATATAGCAATCAGCCCCAGCATTTT.

In nucleotides, the CDR3 is TGTGCCACACGGGGGGCTACTGAAAACACTGAAGCTTTCTTT. Residues: CATRGATENTEAFF. J is TRBJ1-1 and V is TRBV24-1; D possibly corresponds to TRBD1 (6 bases). Germline V gene sequence: CDR1 KGHDR, CDR2 SFDVKD. The CDR3 runs 14 residues. Trimming shortened V by 10 bases and J by 2 bases, and 16 bases separated the two germline ends.